This TCR beta chain was recorded in a study of blood T cell repertoires in COVID-19 (dated by TCRdb to the early 2020s). Regarding the complete study: Samples from collaborators originated in the United States, Italy and Spain and spanned both the acute and convalescent phases of COVID-19. Samples were obtained from the ongoing ImmuneRACE study (first 160 participants) and from 1,200 or so subjects provided by 6 global collaborators. Where available, HLA class I and class II types were obtained from metadata supplied by the sample provider rather than from assay-based typing. The repertoires were released in a freely available public database intended as a resource for research on the immune response to SARS-CoV-2. The dataset comprised deeply sampled blood TCRbeta repertoires from subjects exposed to, actively infected with, or recovered from COVID-19. Nearly every sample came with metadata listing a de-identified subject ID, COVID-19 status, age in years and sex. The material from the prospective study consisted of cDNA or gDNA derived from T cells, B-cell-depleted T cells, or PBMCs. What the work shows at the level of the full study, not this receptor alone: How much clinical and demographic metadata was included differed by source and by participant, and the metadata was provided uncurated.

Notes on this clone: What antigen it recognizes has not been identified. Base qualities are not provided; no much larger clone lies one nucleotide away.

The immunoSEQ Assay, a bias-controlled multiplex PCR, was used to amplify TCRbeta CDR3 regions from genomic DNA. The source study handled its data this way. The number of nucleated cells in each sample was estimated by amplification of reference gene primers within the assay. To quantify the absolute abundance of each unique TCRbeta CDR3 rearrangement, sequence reads were collapsed and filtered. For each sample, productive Simpson clonality was calculated by taking the square root of Simpson's diversity index across productive rearrangements. TCRdb retrieved this table from immuneACCESS and kept in-frame rearrangements only. Not all clones are present; in checked studies, unresolved V genes account for under half, and no reason is known for the remainder. V and J calls and clone size come straight from that table; D and trimming were deduced from the DNA. The sample records some 110,000 clones, 91% of which are singletons. The top ten hold approximately 5.6% of the sample.

Relative to germline, V is 1 base shorter and J is 6 bases shorter, with 15 bases between their ends. The CDR3 holds 15 amino acids from the cysteine to the phenylalanine. Of all the DNA, just the CDR3 is kept, 45 bases in frame from base 1. CDR1 and CDR2 are read off the germline V gene (reference sequence) as SEHNR and FQNEAQ. Whole blood was collected in K2EDTA tubes by collaborating institutions according to the institutions' own protocols. For TCRbeta analysis, collaborators shipped samples as frozen whole blood, isolated PBMCs, or DNA extracted from either of those sample types. The material sequenced was peripheral blood. The chain is assembled from TRBV7-9 and TRBJ1-1; D gene: possibly TRBD1, on 6 matching bases. The TCR was taken from a human donor in a cohort sampled during active COVID-19. The CDR3 protein is CASSLVMGAPAEAFF. Here is the DNA: TGTGCCAGCAGCTTAGTTATGGGGGCCCCGGCTGAAGCTTTCTTT.